There are a few counts of the clone carrying this TCR beta chain. Its antigen is as yet unknown. The sample belongs to a study of cytomegalovirus exposure and HLA in healthy donors. The study, taken as a whole, reports: Later analysis placed DRB1 highest and HLA-C lowest in TCR association rates, which differed by HLA locus. It was only CMV serostatus that was available as immune exposure information. A later analysis linked a missense DCLRE1C variant to TCR beta V- and J-gene trimming.

Germline-derived CDR1 and CDR2 are MNHEY and SVGAGI. V was cut by 0 bases and J by 2 bases, with 13 bases left in between. The CDR3 extends over 16 amino acids. Amplification used 60 Vbeta primers and 13 Jbeta primers. Generated by immunoSEQ multiplex PCR, the TCRdb table keeps only in-frame clones and is missing some. The sample lists some 150,000 clones, 70% to 80% occurring once. The source is a man between 60 and 70 years old in good health and CMV-seronegative. The specimen sequenced was PBMCs. The V and J genes are TRBV6-5 and TRBJ1-2; D gene ambiguous. CDR3 amino acids: CASSYSNPGINYGYTF. DNA for the CDR3: TGTGCCAGCAGTTACTCGAATCCAGGAATCAACTATGGCTACACCTTC.